Each of the 8 T cell receptor beta chains below was sequenced from the same sample in a study of CD8+ T cells in alopecia areata. The sample's treatment: oral pan-JAK inhibitor, 5-10 mg twice daily. Once RNA had been extracted, it was reverse transcribed into cDNA to act as the sequencing template. Produced via immunoSEQ multiplex PCR; TCRdb's table is partial and in-frame only. The profile shows more than 130,000 clones, around four fifths of them singletons. Specimen: CD8+ T cells sorted from blood, collected at week 4, from a patient treated with tofacitinib. These receptor sequences come from a human donor with alopecia areata.

V is TRBV6-5 and J is TRBJ2-1, with D perhaps assigned TRBD1 or TRBD2 (5 bases each). Trimming shortened V by 4 bases and J by 6 bases, and 10 bases separated the two germline ends. The V gene's germline CDR1 is MNHEY and CDR2 SVGAGI. This CDR3 is 13 amino acids long. The CDR3, as DNA: TGTGCCAGCAGTTTGGGGGTCTCCAATGAGCAGTTCTTC. Translation gives CASSLGVSNEQFF.

The chain employs TRBV6-5 and TRBJ2-3, with 13 bases matching TRBD2. The CDR3 runs 15 residues. CDR1 and CDR2 (germline): MNHEY, SVGAGI. Trimming cost V 5 bases and J 6 bases; bases outside gene matches: 5. CDR3 residues: CASSALAGGPDTQYF. In nucleotides, the CDR3 is TGTGCCAGCAGTGCACTAGCGGGGGGGCCGGATACGCAGTATTTT.

The V call is TRBV19, the J call TRBJ1-5, with D tentatively TRBD1 (6 bases). This CDR3 has 15 amino acids. V was pared by 1 base and J by 6 bases, with 13 bases between. Looked up from germline, CDR1 is LNHDA and CDR2 is SQIVND (reference sequence). This CDR3 reads CASSIGLVGAQPQHF. DNA for the CDR3: TGTGCCAGTAGTATAGGCCTGGTGGGGGCTCAGCCCCAGCATTTT.

The chain is built from TRBV6-5 and TRBJ2-3, with D perhaps matching TRBD1 (5 bases). Deletions cut 0 bases from V and 6 bases from J, with 7 bases between. This CDR3 is 13 amino acids long. CDR1 and CDR2 from the germline V gene are MNHEY and SVGAGI. The CDR3 DNA sequence: TGTGCCAGCAGTTACTCAGGGGTCGATACGCAGTATTTT. Translated: CASSYSGVDTQYF.

The rearrangement joins TRBV11-2 to TRBJ2-5; 7 nucleotides match TRBD1. V trimming: 1 base; J trimming: 5 bases; junction bases outside the gene matches: 4. The CDR3 length is 14 residues. Germline V gene lookup returns CDR1 SGHAT and CDR2 FQNNGV. The CDR3 DNA reads as TGTGCCAGCAGCTTAGGGGACAGTCAGGAGACCCAGTACTTC. It is translated as CASSLGDSQETQYF.

This chain joins TRBV4-1 and TRBJ2-5; 8 bases align to TRBD2. In germline, CDR1 is MGHRA, CDR2 YSYEKL. The CDR3 loop spans 15 amino acids. With 4 bases clipped from V and 2 bases from J, the junction kept 6 bases outside the gene matches. CDR3 in DNA: TGCGCCAGCAGCCGAGCGGGGGAACCGCAAGAGACCCAGTACTTC. Translation gives CASSRAGEPQETQYF.

The chain carries TRBV19 and TRBJ2-3, with 7 bases aligning to TRBD2. Trimming at V came to 8 bases and at J to 2 bases, leaving 13 bases not matched to a gene. This CDR3 is 16 amino acids long. Per germline, CDR1 LNHDA and CDR2 SQIVND (reference sequence). The CDR3 bases are TGTGCCAGTCGTCAACCTACTAGCGCAAACACAGATACGCAGTATTTT. Amino acid sequence: CASRQPTSANTDTQYF.

This clone came up a few times. V usage is TRBV7-2 and J usage is TRBJ2-1; 9 nucleotides align to TRBD2. Per germline, CDR1 SGHTA and CDR2 FQGNSA. V shed 5 bases and J 4 bases; nucleotides not matched to a gene: 9. This CDR3 is built from 16 residues. CDR3 bases: TGTGCCAGCAGCCCTAGGGCGGGGGGGATGTACAATGAGCAGTTCTTC. Protein: CASSPRAGGMYNEQFF.